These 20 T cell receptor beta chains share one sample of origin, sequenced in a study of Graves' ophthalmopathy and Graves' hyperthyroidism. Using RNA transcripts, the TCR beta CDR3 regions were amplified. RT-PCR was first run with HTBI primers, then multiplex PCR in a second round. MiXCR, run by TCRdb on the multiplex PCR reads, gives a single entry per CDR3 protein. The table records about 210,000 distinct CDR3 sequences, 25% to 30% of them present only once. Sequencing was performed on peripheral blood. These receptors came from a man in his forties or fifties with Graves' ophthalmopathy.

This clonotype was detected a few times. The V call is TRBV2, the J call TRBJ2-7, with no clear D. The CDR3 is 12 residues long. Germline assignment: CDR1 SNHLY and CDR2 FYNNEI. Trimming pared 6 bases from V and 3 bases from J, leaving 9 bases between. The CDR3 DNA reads TGTGCCAGCAGGGGTCGGAACTACGAGCAGTACTTC. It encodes CASRGRNYEQYF.

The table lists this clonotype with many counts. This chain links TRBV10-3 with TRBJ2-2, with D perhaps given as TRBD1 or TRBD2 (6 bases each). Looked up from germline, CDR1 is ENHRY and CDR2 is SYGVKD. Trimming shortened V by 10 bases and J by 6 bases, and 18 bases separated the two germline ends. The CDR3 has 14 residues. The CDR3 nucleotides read TGTGCCACCGTGAACCAGGGGAGGTCCGGGGAGCTGTTTTTT. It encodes CATVNQGRSGELFF.

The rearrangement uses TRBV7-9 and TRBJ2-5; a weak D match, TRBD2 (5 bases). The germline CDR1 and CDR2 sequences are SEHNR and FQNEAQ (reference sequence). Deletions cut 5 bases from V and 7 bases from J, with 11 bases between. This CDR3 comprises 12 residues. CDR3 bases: TGTGCCAGCAGCCCAGGACTGGCGACCCAGTACTTC. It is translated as CASSPGLATQYF.

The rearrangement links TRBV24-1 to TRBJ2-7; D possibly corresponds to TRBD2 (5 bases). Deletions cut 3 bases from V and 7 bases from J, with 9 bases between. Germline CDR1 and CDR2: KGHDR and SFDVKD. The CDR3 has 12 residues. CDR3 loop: CATSDTGLEQYF. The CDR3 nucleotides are TGTGCCACCAGTGATACTGGACTGGAGCAGTACTTC.

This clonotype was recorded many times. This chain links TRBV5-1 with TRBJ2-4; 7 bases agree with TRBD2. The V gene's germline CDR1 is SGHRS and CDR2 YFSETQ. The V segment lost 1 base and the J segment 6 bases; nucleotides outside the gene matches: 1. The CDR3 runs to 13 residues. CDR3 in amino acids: CASSLPGGNIQYF. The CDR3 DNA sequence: TGCGCCAGCAGCTTGCCGGGGGGAAACATTCAGTACTTC.

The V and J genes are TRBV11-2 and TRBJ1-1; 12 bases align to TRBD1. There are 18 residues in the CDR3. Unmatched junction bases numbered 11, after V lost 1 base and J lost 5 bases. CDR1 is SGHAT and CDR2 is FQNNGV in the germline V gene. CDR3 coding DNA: TGTGCCAGCAGCTTAGTTAGCCCGGGACAGGGGGCTTGGACTGAAGCTTTCTTT. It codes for CASSLVSPGQGAWTEAFF.

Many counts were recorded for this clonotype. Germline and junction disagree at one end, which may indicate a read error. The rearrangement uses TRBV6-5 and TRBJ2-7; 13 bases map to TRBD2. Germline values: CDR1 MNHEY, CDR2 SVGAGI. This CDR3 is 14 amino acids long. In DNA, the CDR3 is TGTGCCAGCAGACCCGAGACTAGCGGGAGGTCGAAGGCCTTC. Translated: CASRPETSGRSKAF.

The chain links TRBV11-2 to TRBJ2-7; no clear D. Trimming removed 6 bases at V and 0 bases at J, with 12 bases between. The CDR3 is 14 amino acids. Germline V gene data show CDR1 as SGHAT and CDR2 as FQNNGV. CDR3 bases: TGTGCCAGCAGATCTGACGCGGACTCCTACGAGCAGTACTTC. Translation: CASRSDADSYEQYF.

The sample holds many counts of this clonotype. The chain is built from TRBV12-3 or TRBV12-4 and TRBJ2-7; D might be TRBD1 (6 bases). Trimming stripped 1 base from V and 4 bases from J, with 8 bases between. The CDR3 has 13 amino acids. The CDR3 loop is CASSLGGQYEQYF. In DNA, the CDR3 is TGTGCCAGCAGTTTAGGGGGGCAGTACGAGCAGTACTTC.

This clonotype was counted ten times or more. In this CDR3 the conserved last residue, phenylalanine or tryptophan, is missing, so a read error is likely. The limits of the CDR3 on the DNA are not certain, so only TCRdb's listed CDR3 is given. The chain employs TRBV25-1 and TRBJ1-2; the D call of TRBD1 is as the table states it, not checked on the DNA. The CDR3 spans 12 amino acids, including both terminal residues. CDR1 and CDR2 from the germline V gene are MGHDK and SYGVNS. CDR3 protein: CASSSPGQGRSE.

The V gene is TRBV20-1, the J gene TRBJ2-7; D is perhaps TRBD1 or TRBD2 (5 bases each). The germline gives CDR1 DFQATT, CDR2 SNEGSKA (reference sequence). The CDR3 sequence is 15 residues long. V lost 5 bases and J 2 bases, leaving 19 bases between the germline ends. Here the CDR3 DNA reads TGCAGTGCTCAGGGACCAGAGCGGAGAGCCTACGAGCAGTACTTC. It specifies CSAQGPERRAYEQYF.

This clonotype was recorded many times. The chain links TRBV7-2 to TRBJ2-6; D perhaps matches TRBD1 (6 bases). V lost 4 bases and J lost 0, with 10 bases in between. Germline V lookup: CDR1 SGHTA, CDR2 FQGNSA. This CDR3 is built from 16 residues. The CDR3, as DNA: TGTGCCAGCAGCTACAGGGTAGGCTCTGGGGCCAACGTCCTGACTTTC. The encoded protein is CASSYRVGSGANVLTF.

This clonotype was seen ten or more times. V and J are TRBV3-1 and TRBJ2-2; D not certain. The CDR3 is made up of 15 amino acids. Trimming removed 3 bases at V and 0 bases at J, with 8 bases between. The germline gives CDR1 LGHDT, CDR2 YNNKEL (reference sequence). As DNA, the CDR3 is TGTGCCAGCAGCCACACAGATTCGAACACCGGGGAGCTGTTTTTT. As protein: CASSHTDSNTGELFF. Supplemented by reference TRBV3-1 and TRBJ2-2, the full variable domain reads DTAVSQTPKYLVTQMGNDKSIKCEQNLGHDTMYWYKQDSKKFLKIMFSYNNKELIINETVPNRFSPKSPDKAHLNLHINSLELGDSAVYFCASSHTDSNTGELFFGEGSRLTVL.

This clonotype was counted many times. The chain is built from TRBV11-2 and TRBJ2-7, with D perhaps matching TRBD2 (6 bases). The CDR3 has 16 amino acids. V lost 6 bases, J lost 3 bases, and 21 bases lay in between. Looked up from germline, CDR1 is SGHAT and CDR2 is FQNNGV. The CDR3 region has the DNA TGTGCCAGCAGTTCTACCCAGAGGAGGGGCGGCTACGAGCAGTACTTC. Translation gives CASSSTQRRGGYEQYF.

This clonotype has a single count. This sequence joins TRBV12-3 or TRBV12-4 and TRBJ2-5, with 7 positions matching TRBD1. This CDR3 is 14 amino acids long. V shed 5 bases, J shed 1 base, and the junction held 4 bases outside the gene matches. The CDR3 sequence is CASSTDRAQETQYF. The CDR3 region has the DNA TGTGCCAGCAGTACCGACAGGGCCCAAGAGACCCAGTACTTC.

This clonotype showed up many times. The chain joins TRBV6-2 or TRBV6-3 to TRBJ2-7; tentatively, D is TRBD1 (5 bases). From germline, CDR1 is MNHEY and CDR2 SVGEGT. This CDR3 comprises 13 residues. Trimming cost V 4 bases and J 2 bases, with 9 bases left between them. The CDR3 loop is CASSSDSAYEQYF. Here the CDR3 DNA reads TGTGCCAGCAGTTCCGACAGCGCCTACGAGCAGTACTTC.

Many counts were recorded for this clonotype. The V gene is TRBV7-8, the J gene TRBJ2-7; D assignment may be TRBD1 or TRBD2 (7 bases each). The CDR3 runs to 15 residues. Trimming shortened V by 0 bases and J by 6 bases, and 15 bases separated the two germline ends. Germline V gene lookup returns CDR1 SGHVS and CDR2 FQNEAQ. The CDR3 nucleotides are TGTGCCAGCAGCTTAGCAAGGGGGGAGGGGGCCGAGCAGTACTTC. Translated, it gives CASSLARGEGAEQYF.

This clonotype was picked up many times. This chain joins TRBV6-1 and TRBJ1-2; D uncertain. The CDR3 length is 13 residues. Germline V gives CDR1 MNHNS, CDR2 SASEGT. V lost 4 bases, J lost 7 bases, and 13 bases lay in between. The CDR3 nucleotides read TGTGCCAGCAGTGGAACCGGGCGGACTGGCTACACCTTC. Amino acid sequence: CASSGTGRTGYTF.

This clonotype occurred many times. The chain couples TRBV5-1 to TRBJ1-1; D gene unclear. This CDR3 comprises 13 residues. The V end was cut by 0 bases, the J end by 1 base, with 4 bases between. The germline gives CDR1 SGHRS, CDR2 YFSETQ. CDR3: CASSLDPNTEAFF. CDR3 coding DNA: TGCGCCAGCAGCTTGGATCCGAACACTGAAGCTTTCTTT.

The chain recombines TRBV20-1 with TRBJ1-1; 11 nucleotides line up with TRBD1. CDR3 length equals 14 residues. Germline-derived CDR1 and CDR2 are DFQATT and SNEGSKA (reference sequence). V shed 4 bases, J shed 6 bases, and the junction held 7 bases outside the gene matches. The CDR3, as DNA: TGCAGTGCTAAGGAGGGGACAGGGGGGCCTGAAGCTTTCTTT. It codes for CSAKEGTGGPEAFF.